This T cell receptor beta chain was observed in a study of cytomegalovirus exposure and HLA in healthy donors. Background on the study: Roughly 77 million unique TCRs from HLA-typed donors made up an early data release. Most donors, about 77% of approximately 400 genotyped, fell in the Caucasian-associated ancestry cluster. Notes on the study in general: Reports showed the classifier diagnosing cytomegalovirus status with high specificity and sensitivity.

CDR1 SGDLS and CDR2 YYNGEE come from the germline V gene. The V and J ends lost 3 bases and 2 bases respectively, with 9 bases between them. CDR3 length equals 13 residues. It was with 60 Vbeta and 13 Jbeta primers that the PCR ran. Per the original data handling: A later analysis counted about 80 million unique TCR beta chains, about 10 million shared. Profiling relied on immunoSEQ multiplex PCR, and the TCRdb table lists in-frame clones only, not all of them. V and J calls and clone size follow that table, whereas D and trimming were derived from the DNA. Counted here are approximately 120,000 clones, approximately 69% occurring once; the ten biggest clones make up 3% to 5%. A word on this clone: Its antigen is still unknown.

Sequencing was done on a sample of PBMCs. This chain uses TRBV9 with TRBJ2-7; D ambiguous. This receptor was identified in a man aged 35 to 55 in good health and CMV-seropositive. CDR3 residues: CASSGRRAYEQYF. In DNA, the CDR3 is TGTGCCAGCAGCGGTCGACGGGCCTACGAGCAGTACTTC.